This record concerns one T cell receptor (beta chain) sequence. Germline V gene data show CDR1 as SGHDT and CDR2 as YYEEEE. This CDR3 comprises 14 residues. Trimming left V 0 bases short and J 2 bases short, with 9 bases between. The sample comes from a study of sequential checkpoint blockade in melanoma. Study-level information: Each arm's sequence ended with maintenance nivolumab.

Indicated treatment: randomized to nivolumab then ipilimumab (arm A) or the reverse (arm B). None of the patients previously received DNA-damaging chemotherapy. Live CD3+CD8+ CD19− CD56− cells were sorted from PBMCs. This table comes from immunoSEQ multiplex PCR, and its TCRdb copy is limited to in-frame clones, with some not included. Among about 22,000 clones listed, approximately 68% were seen once. Sequenced here: CD8+ T cells sorted from blood (inferred from file names), sampled from a patient given nivolumab and ipilimumab in sequence. The source of this sequence is a human donor with melanoma. This chain connects TRBV5-6 to TRBJ2-7; TRBD1 is a possible D gene (6 bases). The CDR3 coding sequence is TGTGCCAGCAGCTTGGGGACAGCTACCTACGAGCAGTACTTC. It codes for CASSLGTATYEQYF.